The next 4 T cell receptor beta chains were all read from a single sample in a study of T-cell reconstitution after alpha-beta-depleted transplantation in children. Using unique molecular identifiers, the investigators prepared the TCRbeta library. TCRdb passed the PCR reads through MiXCR, listing each CDR3 protein once. The sample records about 830,000 distinct CDR3 sequences, about 15% being singletons. This specimen consisted of PBMCs, mostly from graft donor cells, obtained 360 days after TCRalphabeta/CD19-depleted stem cell transplant. The receptors originated from a male patient aged 10 to 17 who had a stem cell transplant for acute lymphoblastic leukemia, so the T cells may come from the graft donor.

The V call is TRBV7-8, the J call TRBJ2-3, with TRBD2 identical over 13 bases. The germline CDR1 and CDR2 sequences are SGHVS and FQNEAQ. V trimming: 4 bases; J trimming: 6 bases; junction bases outside the gene matches: 7. CDR3 size: 16 residues. The CDR3 DNA is TGTGCCAGCAGCTGGGGACTAGCGGGGTCCGGTGATACGCAGTATTTT. Translating gives CASSWGLAGSGDTQYF.

This clonotype was detected a few times. The genes are TRBV7-6 and TRBJ2-1, with D uncertain. Per the germline V gene, CDR1 is SGHVS and CDR2 is FNYEAQ. Trimming cost V 4 bases and J 9 bases, with 13 bases left between them. CDR3 length: 13 amino acids. The CDR3 DNA is TGTGCCAGCAGCTGGACGACTGGGATTGAGCAGTTCTTC. Its protein product is CASSWTTGIEQFF.

This clonotype was detected many times. The V and J genes are TRBV9 and TRBJ2-7; maybe TRBD1 (6 bases). Trimming removed 5 bases from V and 2 bases from J, with 11 bases in between. The CDR3 consists of 13 residues. The germline V gene encodes CDR1 SGDLS and CDR2 YYNGEE. This CDR3 is CASRTQGTYEQYF. The CDR3 region has the DNA TGTGCCAGCAGGACACAGGGAACCTACGAGCAGTACTTC.

The J gene is TRBJ2-1, the V gene TRBV6-2 or TRBV6-3; D is unclear. Germline V gene data show CDR1 as MNHEY and CDR2 as SVGEGT. The CDR3 loop spans 17 amino acids. V lost 6 bases, J lost 1 base, and 19 bases lay in between. The CDR3 region is CASRGDAQRPSYNEQFF. DNA of the CDR3: TGTGCCAGCAGAGGAGACGCCCAACGACCTTCCTACAATGAGCAGTTCTTC.